This T cell receptor (beta chain) was recorded in a study of blood T cell repertoires in COVID-19. The data were produced by immunoSEQ multiplex PCR, yet TCRdb's version contains in-frame clones alone and is incomplete. The table shows a few hundred thousand clones, with over 75% occurring only once. V was pared by 2 bases and J by 6 bases, with 9 bases between. Germline V CDR1 and CDR2: SGHTA, FQGNSA. CDR3 size: 13 residues. This chain uses TRBV7-2 with TRBJ2-3; D might be TRBD2 (5 bases). Sample: peripheral blood. The source is a human donor with COVID-19, enrolled during active disease. The donor label of this sample is uncertain. The CDR3 protein is CASSLWRRDTQYF. CDR3 DNA sequence: TGTGCCAGCAGCTTATGGCGGAGGGATACGCAGTATTTT.